The 31 T cell receptor beta chains below come from one sample, sequenced in a study of blood T cell repertoires in COVID-19. The repertoire was sequenced with immunoSEQ multiplex PCR; TCRdb's copy has only in-frame clones and lacks some. Among around 170,000 clones listed, under 90% were seen once. The sequenced sample was PBMCs or T cells enriched from blood (not recorded which). The receptors were gathered from a woman between 50 and 59 years old who had recovered from COVID-19.

The sample holds a few counts of this clone. This chain joins TRBV10-1 and TRBJ2-1, with 11 positions matching TRBD2. Germline CDR1 and CDR2: WNHNN and SYGVQD (reference sequence). This CDR3 spans 24 amino acids. Trimming removed 2 bases from V and 0 bases from J; junction bases left unmatched: 24. For the CDR3, the DNA is TGCGCCAGCAGTGAGGAGGAAGGAGGGGCGAATAGCGGGAGGGCCTCCATCTCCTACAATGAGCAGTTCTTC. Its translation is CASSEEEGGANSGRASISYNEQFF.

This chain joins TRBV2 and TRBJ1-4, with TRBD1 matching 9 bases. The germline CDR1 and CDR2 sequences are SNHLY and FYNNEI. The trim removed 3 bases at V and 7 bases at J, leaving 9 bases unmatched. The CDR3 is 16 amino acids. The CDR3 sequence is CASSDGGTGIGEKLFF. The CDR3 DNA is TGTGCCAGCAGTGACGGAGGGACAGGGATCGGTGAAAAACTGTTTTTT.

The chain uses TRBV4-2 and TRBJ1-1; 7 bases map to TRBD1. Unmatched junction bases numbered 5, after V lost 1 base and J lost 9 bases. CDR3 length equals 13 residues. From germline, CDR1 is LGHNA and CDR2 YNFKEQ. The DNA for the CDR3 is TGTGCCAGCAGCCAAGGAGGGACAGATAAAGCTTTCTTT. Protein product: CASSQGGTDKAFF.

The chain has TRBV9 and TRBJ2-1, with 12 bases that match TRBD2. The CDR3 runs to 17 residues. Germline V gene sequence: CDR1 SGDLS, CDR2 YYNGEE. With V trimmed by 2 bases and J by 8 bases, 11 bases remained unmatched. The CDR3 nucleotides are TGTGCCAGCAGCGTCTTCCTAGCGGGAGGGCCCTGGGATGAGCAGTTCTTC. Encoded protein: CASSVFLAGGPWDEQFF.

This chain links TRBV19 with TRBJ1-6; no definite D call. Germline assignment: CDR1 LNHDA and CDR2 SQIVND (reference sequence). The V end lost 0 bases, the J end lost 1 base, and 13 bases lay between the germline ends. The CDR3 loop spans 18 amino acids. Here the CDR3 DNA reads TGTGCCAGTAGTATAGATCTAGGAGGAGCATCCTATAATTCACCCCTCCACTTT. Translated, it gives CASSIDLGGASYNSPLHF.

The chain carries TRBV5-1 and TRBJ2-3; 8 bases line up with TRBD1. The V gene's germline CDR1 is SGHRS and CDR2 YFSETQ. The CDR3 is 14 amino acids. J lost 4 bases, V lost 3 bases, and 4 bases had no gene match. CDR3 coding DNA: TGCGCCAGCAGCTCAGGACAGGGACCAGATACGCAGTATTTT. This gives the protein CASSSGQGPDTQYF.

The V call is TRBV4-2, the J call TRBJ2-3; the D gene is possibly TRBD2 (6 bases). Germline CDR1 is LGHNA and CDR2 is YNFKEQ. Deletions cut 2 bases from V and 4 bases from J, with 16 bases between. The CDR3 runs 16 residues. Here the CDR3 reads CASSQSGRISADTQYF. The CDR3 DNA sequence: TGTGCCAGCAGCCAAAGCGGGCGGATATCTGCAGATACGCAGTATTTT.

The chain couples TRBV18 to TRBJ1-1, with D perhaps matching TRBD1 (6 bases). Trimming stripped 4 bases from V and 4 bases from J, with 13 bases between. CDR3 length equals 14 residues. Germline V gene sequence: CDR1 KGHSH, CDR2 LQKENI. The CDR3 nucleotides are TGTGCCAGCTCACTTAGGGGGGGTGGCACTGAAGCTTTCTTT. Its translation: CASSLRGGGTEAFF. The full variable domain, rest sourced from reference TRBV18 and TRBJ1-1, is NAGVMQNPRHLVRRRGQEARLRCSPMKGHSHVYWYRQLPEEGLKFMVYLQKENIIDESGMPKERFSAEFPKEGPSILRIQQVVRGDSAAYFCASSLRGGGTEAFFGQGTRLTVV.

The table lists this clone with many counts. The V gene is TRBV5-1, the J gene TRBJ2-1; 13 nucleotides match TRBD2. Unmatched junction bases numbered 7, after V lost 4 bases and J lost 6 bases. Germline lookup yields CDR1 SGHRS and CDR2 YFSETQ. CDR3 length equals 16 residues. The DNA of the CDR3 is TGCGCCAGCAGCCGGACTAGCGGGAGTATTCCCAATGAGCAGTTCTTC. Its translation is CASSRTSGSIPNEQFF.

J is TRBJ2-2 and V is TRBV7-8; 12 nucleotides agree with TRBD2. Unmatched junction bases numbered 14, after V lost 1 base and J lost 8 bases. CDR1 and CDR2 (germline): SGHVS, FQNEAQ. The CDR3 covers 19 residues. In DNA, the CDR3 is TGTGCCAGCAGCTTAGTGACTAGCGGGAGAGGGAGCCCAAGAGGGGAGCTGTTTTTT. It translates to CASSLVTSGRGSPRGELFF.

The genes are TRBV6-2 or TRBV6-3 and TRBJ1-1; no definite D call. The CDR3 contains 14 residues. Per the germline V gene, CDR1 is MNHEY and CDR2 is SVGEGT. The V gene lost 5 bases and the J gene lost 1 base, with 11 bases spanning the gap. CDR3 in amino acids: CASSGGFRNTEAFF. CDR3 DNA sequence: TGTGCCAGCAGTGGAGGATTTCGGAACACTGAAGCTTTCTTT.

This clone was detected a few times. The chain carries TRBV10-1 and TRBJ2-2; D not certain. The CDR3 contains 17 residues. CDR1 and CDR2 from the germline V gene are WNHNN and SYGVQD (reference sequence). V was pared by 2 bases and J by 1 base, with 14 bases between. This CDR3 reads CASSENLAGENTGELFF. CDR3 coding DNA: TGCGCCAGCAGTGAGAATTTGGCAGGCGAGAACACCGGGGAGCTGTTTTTT.

This clone was seen once. The gene calls are TRBV6-6 and TRBJ2-7; weak D call: TRBD2 (5 bases). The V gene lost 1 base and the J gene lost 0 bases, with 13 bases spanning the gap. Germline assignment: CDR1 MNHNY and CDR2 SVGAGI (reference sequence). There are 16 residues in the CDR3. The CDR3: CASSYFQDSGSYEQYF. In nucleotides, the CDR3 is TGTGCCAGCAGTTACTTCCAGGACTCAGGCTCCTACGAGCAGTACTTC.

CDR3 protein: CASRRTSGSKSGGTGELFF. CDR3 DNA sequence: TGTGCCAGCAGGAGGACTAGCGGGAGTAAAAGTGGAGGGACCGGGGAGCTGTTTTTT. V gene TRBV28 combines with J gene TRBJ2-2; 13 nucleotides agree with TRBD2. The CDR3 runs to 19 residues. J lost 5 bases, V lost 6 bases, and 15 bases had no gene match. CDR1 MDHEN and CDR2 SYDVKM come from the germline V gene.

This rearrangement joins TRBV7-2 to TRBJ1-3, with D perhaps TRBD1 (6 bases). CDR1 is SGHTA and CDR2 is FQGNSA in the germline V gene. Trimming shortened V by 5 bases and J by 0 bases, and 14 bases separated the two germline ends. The CDR3 runs to 16 residues. CDR3 amino acids: CASSVGGTHSGNTIYF. The CDR3 DNA reads as TGTGCCAGCAGCGTAGGGGGGACACACTCTGGAAACACCATATATTTT.

The V gene is TRBV7-8, the J gene TRBJ2-1; TRBD1 aligns across 7 bases. Trimming took 5 bases from V and 4 from J; bases not matched to a gene: 8. In germline, CDR1 is SGHVS, CDR2 FQNEAQ. The CDR3 spans 15 residues. DNA for the CDR3: TGTGCCAGCAGCCACAGGGGAGCCCTTTACAATGAGCAGTTCTTC. Amino acid sequence: CASSHRGALYNEQFF.

V is TRBV6-1 and J is TRBJ2-7; 12 nucleotides align to TRBD2. CDR1 MNHNS and CDR2 SASEGT come from the germline V gene. This CDR3 is built from 14 residues. After removal of 6 bases from V and 3 bases from J, the junction contained 3 bases not matched to a gene. CDR3 loop: CASRRTSGDYEQYF. The CDR3 DNA follows: TGTGCCAGCAGAAGGACTAGCGGGGACTACGAGCAGTACTTC.

This clone was recorded only once. V usage is TRBV7-9 and J usage is TRBJ1-6; D is possibly TRBD1 (5 bases). There are 12 residues in the CDR3. Germline assignment: CDR1 SEHNR and CDR2 FQNEAQ (reference sequence). Trimming took 8 bases from V and 5 from J, leaving 7 bases between them. The CDR3 nucleotides read TGTGCCAGCCAGGACAATAATTCACCCCTCCACTTT. It specifies CASQDNNSPLHF.

The V gene is TRBV7-8, the J gene TRBJ1-5; TRBD1 matches 9 bases. The CDR3 loop spans 15 amino acids. The V and J ends lost 1 base and 6 bases, in that order; junction bases with no gene match: 4. Germline assignment: CDR1 SGHVS and CDR2 FQNEAQ. Written as DNA, the CDR3 is TGTGCCAGCAGCTTAGGGACAGGGGTGTTTCAGCCCCAGCATTTT. It codes for CASSLGTGVFQPQHF.

The V and J genes are TRBV14 and TRBJ1-1, with TRBD1 as a possible D gene (5 bases). Trimming pared 4 bases from V and 0 bases from J, leaving 12 bases between. The CDR3 runs 15 residues. The V gene's germline CDR1 is SGHDN and CDR2 FVKESK. The CDR3 sequence: CASSREGMMNTEAFF. The CDR3 DNA sequence: TGTGCCAGCAGCCGGGAGGGGATGATGAACACTGAAGCTTTCTTT.

The chain recombines TRBV20-1 with TRBJ1-2; D is unresolved. Germline CDR1 is DFQATT and CDR2 is SNEGSKA (reference sequence). The V gene lost 4 bases and the J gene lost 4 bases, with 7 bases spanning the gap. This CDR3 comprises 11 residues. CDR3 sequence reads: CSAKGGYGYTF. CDR3 nucleotide sequence: TGCAGTGCTAAGGGAGGCTATGGCTACACCTTC.

The rearrangement joins TRBV5-1 to TRBJ1-2; the match to TRBD1 covers 9 bases. Germline V gene sequence: CDR1 SGHRS, CDR2 YFSETQ. V lost 3 bases and J lost 8; bases outside the gene matches: 11. The CDR3 totals 15 residues. DNA for the CDR3: TGCGCCAGCAGCTCGCTGACAGGGGGTTCGGCCGGCTACACCTTC. It specifies CASSSLTGGSAGYTF.

The V gene is TRBV5-1, the J gene TRBJ2-1; 10 positions match TRBD2. The CDR3 is 15 residues long. Germline values: CDR1 SGHRS, CDR2 YFSETQ. With V trimmed by 4 bases and J by 4 bases, 5 bases remained unmatched. This CDR3 reads CASSLLAGEYNEQFF. Here the CDR3 DNA reads TGCGCCAGCAGCCTCCTAGCGGGAGAATACAATGAGCAGTTCTTC.

The chain recombines TRBV25-1 with TRBJ1-1; a weak D match, TRBD1 (5 bases). Germline V gives CDR1 MGHDK, CDR2 SYGVNS. The CDR3 is 13 residues long. V was cut by 7 bases and J by 4 bases, with 13 bases left in between. In DNA, the CDR3 is TGTGCCAGCACTGGGGGGGGATTCACTGAAGCTTTCTTT. The encoded protein is CASTGGGFTEAFF.

This chain uses TRBV28 with TRBJ1-4; D might be TRBD1 (6 bases). The ends were cut back, 5 bases at V and 7 bases at J, with 17 bases in the middle. This CDR3 contains 15 residues. The germline V gene has CDR1 MDHEN and CDR2 SYDVKM. Here the CDR3 DNA reads TGTGCCAGCAGTCCAACCCTCGGACAGTCTGAAAAACTGTTTTTT. Residues: CASSPTLGQSEKLFF.

The rearrangement links TRBV5-1 to TRBJ2-3; unclear D gene. Looked up from germline, CDR1 is SGHRS and CDR2 is YFSETQ. The CDR3 has 13 residues. Between the trimmed V and J ends, which lost 4 bases and 2 bases, there was a span of 8 bases. CDR3: CASSAYFTDTQYF. The CDR3, as DNA: TGCGCCAGCAGCGCCTACTTCACAGATACGCAGTATTTT.

The chain carries TRBV6-6 and TRBJ2-3; a weak D match, TRBD1 (6 bases). Per germline, CDR1 MNHNY and CDR2 SVGAGI (reference sequence). The CDR3 is made up of 15 amino acids. With 6 bases removed from V and 8 bases from J, the gap between germline ends came to 21 bases. CDR3 bases: TGTGCCAGCAGCCCAAGGACAGTCGTAACACCTACGCAGTATTTT. Translating gives CASSPRTVVTPTQYF.

The CDR3 loop reads CASSLQGPTVETQYF. CDR3 in DNA: TGCGCCAGCAGCTTACAGGGTCCCACCGTGGAGACCCAGTACTTC. The chain joins TRBV5-1 to TRBJ2-5; TRBD1 is a possible D gene (6 bases). This CDR3 has 15 amino acids. V was trimmed by 2 bases and J by 5 bases, leaving 16 bases between them. Germline V gene sequence: CDR1 SGHRS, CDR2 YFSETQ.

This clone was recorded only once. The rearrangement links TRBV7-6 to TRBJ2-5; 9 nucleotides line up with TRBD2. Losses at the gene ends were 3 bases for V and 5 bases for J; bases not matched to a gene: 10. CDR1 is SGHVS and CDR2 is FNYEAQ in the germline V gene. This CDR3 contains 16 residues. CDR3 sequence reads: CASSFRASGAGETQYF. CDR3 bases: TGTGCCAGCAGCTTTCGGGCTAGCGGGGCGGGGGAGACCCAGTACTTC.

The rearrangement links TRBV3-1 (or the pseudogene TRBV3-2) to TRBJ1-2; D ambiguous. The length of the CDR3 is 15 residues. Germline CDR1 LGHDT, CDR2 YNNKEL (reference sequence). Trimming stripped 4 bases from V and 0 bases from J, with 12 bases between. CDR3 loop: CASSPAVGANYGYTF. The CDR3 nucleotides read TGTGCCAGCAGCCCTGCCGTCGGGGCTAACTATGGCTACACCTTC.

The V gene is TRBV7-3, the J gene TRBJ2-3, with TRBD2 identical over 12 bases. The CDR3 is 17 amino acids. J lost 0 bases, V lost 3 bases, and 4 bases had no gene match. The germline CDR1 and CDR2 sequences are SGHTA and FQGTGA. The CDR3 DNA is TGTGCCAGCAGCTTTCGACTAGCGGGAGCTAGCACAGATACGCAGTATTTT. This sequence encodes CASSFRLAGASTDTQYF.